This TCR beta chain was identified in a study of T cell changes during pregnancy in multiple sclerosis. Produced via immunoSEQ multiplex PCR; TCRdb's table is partial and in-frame only. Here the sample spans 50,000 or so clones, almost 95% being singletons. J gave up 3 bases and V 3 bases, and 6 bases lay outside the gene matches. Germline loops: CDR1 KGHSH, CDR2 LQKENI. The CDR3 has 15 residues. The genes are TRBV18 and TRBJ1-2, with 8 bases identical to TRBD1. The sequenced sample was CD4+ T cells from peripheral blood mononuclear cells, obtained in the third trimester of pregnancy. This clonotype originated in a female donor with multiple sclerosis, enrolled in a pregnancy study. CDR3 in amino acids: CASSPSGTGDYGYTF. Here the CDR3 DNA reads TGTGCCAGCTCACCTTCTGGGACAGGAGACTATGGCTACACCTTC.